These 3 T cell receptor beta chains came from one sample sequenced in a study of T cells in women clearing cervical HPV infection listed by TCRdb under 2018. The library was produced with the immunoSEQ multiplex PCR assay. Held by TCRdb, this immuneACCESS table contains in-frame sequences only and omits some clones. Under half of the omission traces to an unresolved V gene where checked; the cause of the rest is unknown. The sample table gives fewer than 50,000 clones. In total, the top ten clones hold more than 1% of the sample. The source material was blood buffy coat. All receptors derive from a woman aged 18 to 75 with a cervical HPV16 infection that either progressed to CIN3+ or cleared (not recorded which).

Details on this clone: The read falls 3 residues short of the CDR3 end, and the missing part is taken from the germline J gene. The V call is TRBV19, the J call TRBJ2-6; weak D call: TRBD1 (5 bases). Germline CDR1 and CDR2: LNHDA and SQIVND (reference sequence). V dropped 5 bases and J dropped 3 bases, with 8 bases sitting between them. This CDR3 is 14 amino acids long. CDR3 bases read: TGTGCCAGTAGTGGGGCTTTTGGGGCCAACGTC. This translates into CASSGAFGANV. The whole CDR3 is CASSGAFGANVLTF.

Incomplete CDR3 DNA: TGTGCCAGCAGCTCCTCGGGACAGTACTACAATGAG. As protein: CASSSSGQYYNE. The entire CDR3 reads CASSSSGQYYNEQFF. V and J are TRBV7-3 and TRBJ2-1; 7 bases match TRBD1. Coverage ceases 3 residues before the CDR3 finishes, and the germline J gene fills in the end. The CDR3 consists of 15 residues. Germline V gene lookup returns CDR1 SGHTA and CDR2 FQGTGA. The ends lost 4 bases at V and 3 bases at J; junction bases unmatched: 6.

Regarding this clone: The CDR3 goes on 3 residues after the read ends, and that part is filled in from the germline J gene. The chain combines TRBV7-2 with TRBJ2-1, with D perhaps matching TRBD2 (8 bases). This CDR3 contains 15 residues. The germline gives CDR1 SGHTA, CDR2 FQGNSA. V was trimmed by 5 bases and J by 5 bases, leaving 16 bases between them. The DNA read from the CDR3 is TGTGCCAGCAGCCGGGAGGGGGCATGGGACAATGAG. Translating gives CASSREGAWDNE. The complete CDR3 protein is CASSREGAWDNEQFF.